This passage covers 18 T cell receptor beta chains from one sample sequenced in a study of T cell repertoires in cytomegalovirus infection. TCRdb called the reads again in MiXCR, with one record for every CDR3 protein. Among fewer than 550,000 distinct CDR3 sequences listed, more than 25% were seen once. The specimen was PBMCs. These receptors came from a human donor in good health (CMV status not recorded). Some clones in this sample may be carry-over from other donors' samples.

This chain joins TRBV24-1 and TRBJ1-2; the D gene is possibly TRBD1 (6 bases). The CDR3 runs 13 residues. Germline CDR1 is KGHDR and CDR2 is SFDVKD. The V and J ends lost 9 bases and 2 bases respectively, with 12 bases between them. The DNA for the CDR3 is TGTGCCACCCAAGGGGGACGGAACTATGGCTACACCTTC. It codes for CATQGGRNYGYTF.

This clonotype was found a few times. V usage is TRBV11-2 and J usage is TRBJ1-4, with 7 bases identical to TRBD1. V shed 4 bases and J 2 bases; nucleotides not matched to a gene: 10. Germline loops: CDR1 SGHAT, CDR2 FQNNGV. This CDR3 contains 17 residues. CDR3 loop: CASSSRRQGPTNEKLFF. Here the CDR3 DNA reads TGTGCCAGCAGCTCCCGTCGACAGGGTCCCACTAATGAAAAACTGTTTTTT.

This chain connects TRBV2 to TRBJ2-1; 11 nucleotides agree with TRBD1. Germline assignment: CDR1 SNHLY and CDR2 FYNNEI. V was pared by 6 bases and J by 11 bases, with 6 bases of the junction left unmatched. This CDR3 is built from 13 residues. The CDR3 is CASRDRGLRQQFF. The CDR3 bases are TGTGCCAGCAGGGACAGGGGGCTGCGGCAGCAGTTCTTC.

In its sample, this clonotype was seen a few times. V usage is TRBV7-2 and J usage is TRBJ2-7; D unresolved. V was trimmed by 5 bases and J by 3 bases, leaving 17 bases between them. Germline CDR1 and CDR2: SGHTA and FQGNSA. The CDR3 consists of 15 residues. CDR3: CASSLSSVSVYEQYF. For the CDR3, the DNA is TGTGCCAGCAGCCTAAGCAGTGTTTCGGTCTACGAGCAGTACTTC.

The J gene is TRBJ2-3, the V gene TRBV2; D not resolved. The CDR3 sequence is 12 residues long. The V gene's germline CDR1 is SNHLY and CDR2 FYNNEI. Between the trimmed V and J ends, which lost 2 bases and 3 bases, there was a span of 3 bases. The CDR3 sequence is CASSEQTDTQYF. As DNA, the CDR3 is TGTGCCAGCAGTGAACAGACAGATACGCAGTATTTT.

The sample holds a few counts of this clonotype. The V and J genes are TRBV7-6 and TRBJ2-7; D is uncertain. Germline V lookup: CDR1 SGHVS, CDR2 FNYEAQ. Trimming took 4 bases from V and 6 from J, leaving 13 bases between them. CDR3 length equals 13 residues. CDR3 amino acids: CASSSRRSGEQYF. As DNA, the CDR3 is TGTGCCAGCAGCTCCCGCCGCAGTGGCGAGCAGTACTTC.

This clonotype was observed many times. The rearrangement uses TRBV7-2 and TRBJ2-3; D may correspond to TRBD1 or TRBD2 (6 bases each). The CDR3 consists of 17 residues. The germline gives CDR1 SGHTA, CDR2 FQGNSA. Trimming took off 0 bases at V and 4 bases at J, with 17 bases between the two ends. The DNA of the CDR3 is TGTGCCAGCAGCTTAGCCCCCGCCGGGGGCGGCGCAGATACGCAGTATTTT. Translated, it gives CASSLAPAGGGADTQYF.

This chain connects TRBV7-9 to TRBJ1-1, with a weak D call TRBD1 (6 bases). Trimming removed 4 bases from V and 2 bases from J, with 11 bases in between. This CDR3 is 14 amino acids long. Germline CDR1 reads SEHNR; CDR2 reads FQNEAQ (reference sequence). The CDR3 region has the DNA TGTGCCAGCAGCTCGTCGGGGGGCAACACTGAAGCTTTCTTT. Residues: CASSSSGGNTEAFF.

This clonotype was seen more than once but under ten times. V and J are TRBV9 and TRBJ2-3, with no clear D. The germline V and J ends were trimmed by 5 bases and 4 bases, with 11 bases remaining between them. This CDR3 region has 13 residues. CDR1 is SGDLS and CDR2 is YYNGEE in the germline V gene. The CDR3 region is CASRPDGSDTQYF. The CDR3 nucleotides read TGTGCCAGCAGACCCGACGGGTCAGATACGCAGTATTTT.

This chain connects TRBV7-3 to TRBJ2-7; D is uncertain. The ends were cut back, 2 bases at V and 2 bases at J, with 16 bases in the middle. Germline assignment: CDR1 SGHTA and CDR2 FQGTGA. The CDR3 length is 16 residues. The CDR3 DNA follows: TGTGCCAGCAGCTTATTGATAACGGCCGCACCCTACGAGCAGTACTTC. It encodes CASSLLITAAPYEQYF.

The CDR3 is CAIRGSVVAEAFF. CDR3 DNA: TGTGCCATCAGAGGCAGTGTCGTCGCTGAAGCTTTCTTT. This chain joins TRBV10-3 and TRBJ1-1; D is undetermined. CDR1 is ENHRY and CDR2 is SYGVKD in the germline V gene. The CDR3 totals 13 residues. V was shortened by 6 bases and J by 6 bases, with 14 bases between the two germline ends.

This chain joins TRBV28 and TRBJ1-1, with 7 bases aligning to TRBD1. CDR1 and CDR2 (germline): MDHEN, SYDVKM. V was clipped by 2 bases and J by 1 base; unmatched bases: 10. CDR3 length: 17 residues. The CDR3 here is CASSLQPDRDWNTEAFF. The CDR3 DNA reads TGTGCCAGCAGTTTACAACCAGACAGGGACTGGAACACTGAAGCTTTCTTT.

This chain joins TRBV28 and TRBJ1-5; no reliable D call. The CDR3 has 11 amino acids. The V end was cut by 5 bases, the J end by 3 bases, with 2 bases between. Germline V gives CDR1 MDHEN, CDR2 SYDVKM. CDR3 protein: CASSTNQPQHF. CDR3 coding DNA: TGTGCCAGCAGTACCAATCAGCCCCAGCATTTT.

This clonotype occurred a few times. The V call is TRBV7-9, the J call TRBJ2-3; D gene ambiguous. The V gene lost 4 bases and the J gene lost 4 bases, with 18 bases spanning the gap. The CDR3 length is 16 residues. CDR1 and CDR2 from the germline V gene are SEHNR and FQNEAQ (reference sequence). As DNA, the CDR3 is TGTGCCAGCAGCTCCCTCACGGGCTGGAGCGCAGATACGCAGTATTTT. Its translation: CASSSLTGWSADTQYF.

The chain couples TRBV12-5 to TRBJ1-1; a possible D gene is TRBD1 (5 bases). The germline V and J ends were trimmed by 0 bases and 3 bases, with 8 bases remaining between them. The CDR3 is 14 residues long. CDR1 and CDR2 (germline): LGHNT, FRNRAP. The CDR3 DNA is TGTGCTAGTGGTTTGGTAATAGGGGACACTGAAGCTTTCTTT. Translation gives CASGLVIGDTEAFF.

This clonotype has at least ten counts. The V and J genes are TRBV7-2 and TRBJ2-3; 12 bases line up with TRBD2. Germline V CDR1 and CDR2: SGHTA, FQGNSA. V lost 5 bases, J lost 7 bases, and 7 bases stayed unmatched. This CDR3 region has 15 residues. CDR3 sequence reads: CASSPTSGSSNTQYF. DNA for the CDR3: TGTGCCAGCAGCCCGACTAGCGGGAGTTCCAATACGCAGTATTTT.

The rearrangement uses TRBV6-2 or TRBV6-3 and TRBJ2-7; 12 bases align to TRBD2. After removal of 7 bases from V and 4 bases from J, the junction contained 5 bases not matched to a gene. The CDR3 is made up of 14 amino acids. Germline V gene data show CDR1 as MNHEY and CDR2 as SVGEGT. The CDR3 nucleotides are TGTGCCAGCACCTATCTAGCGGGAGGGTACGAGCAGTACTTC. It codes for CASTYLAGGYEQYF.

The rearrangement links TRBV10-3 to TRBJ2-2; D uncertain. The V end lost 8 bases, the J end lost 7 bases, and 17 bases lay between the germline ends. Per germline, CDR1 ENHRY and CDR2 SYGVKD. This CDR3 region has 14 residues. The CDR3 protein is CAISQAREFGELFF. CDR3 in DNA: TGTGCCATCTCCCAGGCTCGAGAGTTCGGGGAGCTGTTTTTT.